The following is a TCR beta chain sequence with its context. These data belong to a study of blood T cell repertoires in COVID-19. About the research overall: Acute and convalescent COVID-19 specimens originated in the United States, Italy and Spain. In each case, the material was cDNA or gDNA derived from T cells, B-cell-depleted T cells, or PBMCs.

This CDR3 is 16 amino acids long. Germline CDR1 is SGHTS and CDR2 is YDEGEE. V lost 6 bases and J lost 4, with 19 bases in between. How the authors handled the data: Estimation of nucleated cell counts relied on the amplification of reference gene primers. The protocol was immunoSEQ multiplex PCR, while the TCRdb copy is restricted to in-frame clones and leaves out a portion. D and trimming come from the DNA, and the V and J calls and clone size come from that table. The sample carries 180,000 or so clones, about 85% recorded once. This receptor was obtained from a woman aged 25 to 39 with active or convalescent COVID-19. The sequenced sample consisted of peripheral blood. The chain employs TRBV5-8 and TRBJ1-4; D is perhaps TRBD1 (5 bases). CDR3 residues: CASNGQGLSLNEKLFF. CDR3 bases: TGTGCCAGCAATGGGCAGGGTTTGTCACTTAATGAAAAACTGTTTTTT.